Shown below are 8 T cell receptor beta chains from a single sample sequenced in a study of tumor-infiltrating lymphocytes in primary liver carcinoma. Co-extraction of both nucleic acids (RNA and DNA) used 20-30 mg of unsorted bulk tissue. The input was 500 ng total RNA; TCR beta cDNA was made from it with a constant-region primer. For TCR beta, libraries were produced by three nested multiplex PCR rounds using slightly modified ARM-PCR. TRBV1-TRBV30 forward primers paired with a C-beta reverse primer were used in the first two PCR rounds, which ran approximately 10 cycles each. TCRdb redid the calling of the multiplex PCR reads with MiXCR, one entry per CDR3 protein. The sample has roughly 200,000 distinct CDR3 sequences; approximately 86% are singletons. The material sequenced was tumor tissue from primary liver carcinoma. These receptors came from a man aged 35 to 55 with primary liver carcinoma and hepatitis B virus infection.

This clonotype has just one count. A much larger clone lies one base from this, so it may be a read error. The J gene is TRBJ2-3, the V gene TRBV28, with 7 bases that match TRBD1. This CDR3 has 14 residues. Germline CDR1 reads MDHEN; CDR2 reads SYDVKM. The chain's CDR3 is CASRTRQGTDTHYF. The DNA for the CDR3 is TGTGCCAGCAGAACACGACAGGGCACAGATACGCATTATTTT.

In nucleotides, the CDR3 is TGCGCCAGCAACCCCAGAGGGGTAGCGGGAGGGCATAATGAGCAGTTCTTC. Its translation: CASNPRGVAGGHNEQFF. The V and J genes are TRBV4-1 and TRBJ2-1; 11 bases fit TRBD2. With V trimmed by 7 bases and J by 7 bases, 15 bases remained unmatched. The germline CDR1 and CDR2 sequences are MGHRA and YSYEKL. This CDR3 has 17 residues.

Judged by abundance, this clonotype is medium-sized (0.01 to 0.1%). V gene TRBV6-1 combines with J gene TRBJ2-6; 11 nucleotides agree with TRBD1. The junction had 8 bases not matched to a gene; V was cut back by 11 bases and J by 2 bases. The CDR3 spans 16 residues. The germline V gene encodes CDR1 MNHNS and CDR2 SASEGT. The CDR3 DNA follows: TGTGCCGGTACCGGGACAGGGGGTGCTGGGGCCAACGTCCTGACTTTC. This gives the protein CAGTGTGGAGANVLTF.

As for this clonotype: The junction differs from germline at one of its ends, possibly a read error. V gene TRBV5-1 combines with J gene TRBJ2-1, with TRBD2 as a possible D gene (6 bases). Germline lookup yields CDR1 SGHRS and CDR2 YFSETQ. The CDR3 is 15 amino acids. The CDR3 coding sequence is TGCACCAGCAGCCTGACTAGTGGGACTTACAATGAGCAGTTCTTC. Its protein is CTSSLTSGTYNEQFF.

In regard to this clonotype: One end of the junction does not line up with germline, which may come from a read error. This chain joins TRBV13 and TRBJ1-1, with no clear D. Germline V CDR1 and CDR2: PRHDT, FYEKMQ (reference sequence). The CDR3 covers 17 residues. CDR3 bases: TGTGCCAGCAGCTTAGGTCGTTGGGTGGTTTTGAACACTGAGGCTTTCTTT. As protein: CASSLGRWVVLNTEAFF. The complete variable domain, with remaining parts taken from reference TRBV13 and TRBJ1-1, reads AAGVIQSPRHLIKEKRETATLKCYPIPRHDTVYWYQQGPGQDPQFLISFYEKMQSDKGSIPDRFSAQQFSDYHSELNMSSLELGDSALYFCASSLGRWVVLNTEAFFGQGTRLTVV.

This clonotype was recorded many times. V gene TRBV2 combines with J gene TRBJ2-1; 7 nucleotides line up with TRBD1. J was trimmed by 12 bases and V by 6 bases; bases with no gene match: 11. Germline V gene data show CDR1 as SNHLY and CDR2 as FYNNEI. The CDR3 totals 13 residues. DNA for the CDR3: TGTGCCAGCAGGACAGGGCAAGCAGGAGGGCAGTTCTTC. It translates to CASRTGQAGGQFF.

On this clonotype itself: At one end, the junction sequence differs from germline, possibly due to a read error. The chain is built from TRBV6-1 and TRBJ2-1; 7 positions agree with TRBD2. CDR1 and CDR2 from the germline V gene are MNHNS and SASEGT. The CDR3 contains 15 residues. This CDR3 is CTSMLAAGPSNEQFF. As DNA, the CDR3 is TGTACCAGCATGCTAGCGGCAGGGCCATCGAATGAGCAGTTCTTC.

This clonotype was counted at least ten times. For the CDR3, the DNA is TGTGCCAGCCATGTTGGGGGTTCTGGGGCCAACGTCCTGACTTTC. It encodes CASHVGGSGANVLTF. J is TRBJ2-6 and V is TRBV28; the D gene could be TRBD1 or TRBD2 (5 bases each). CDR1 and CDR2 (germline): MDHEN, SYDVKM. The CDR3 has 15 residues. V was trimmed by 8 bases and J by 1 base, leaving 12 bases between them.